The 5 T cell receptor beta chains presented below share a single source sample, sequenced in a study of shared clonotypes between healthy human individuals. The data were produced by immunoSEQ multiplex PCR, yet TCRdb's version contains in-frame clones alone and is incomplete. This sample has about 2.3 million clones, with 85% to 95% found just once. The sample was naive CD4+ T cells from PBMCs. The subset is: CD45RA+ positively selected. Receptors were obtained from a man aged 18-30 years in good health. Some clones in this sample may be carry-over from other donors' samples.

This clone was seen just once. In DNA form, the CDR3 reads TGTGCCAGCAGTGAAGTGGCACCGGACACTGAAGCTTTCTTT. It encodes CASSEVAPDTEAFF. V is TRBV2 and J is TRBJ1-1, with no clear D. Germline CDR1 and CDR2: SNHLY and FYNNEI. The V end lost 1 base, the J end lost 3 bases, and 9 bases lay between the germline ends. The CDR3 has 14 residues.

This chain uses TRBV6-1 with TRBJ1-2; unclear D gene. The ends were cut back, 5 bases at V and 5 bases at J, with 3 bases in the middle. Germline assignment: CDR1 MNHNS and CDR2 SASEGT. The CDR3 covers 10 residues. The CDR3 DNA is TGTGCCAGCAGTCAATATGGCTACACCTTC. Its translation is CASSQYGYTF.

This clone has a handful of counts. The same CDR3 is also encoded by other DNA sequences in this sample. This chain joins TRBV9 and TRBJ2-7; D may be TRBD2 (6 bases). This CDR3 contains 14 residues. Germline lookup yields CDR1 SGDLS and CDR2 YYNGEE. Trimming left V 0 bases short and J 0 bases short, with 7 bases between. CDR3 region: CASSVDGSSYEQYF. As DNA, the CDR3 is TGTGCCAGCAGCGTAGACGGGAGCTCCTACGAGCAGTACTTC.

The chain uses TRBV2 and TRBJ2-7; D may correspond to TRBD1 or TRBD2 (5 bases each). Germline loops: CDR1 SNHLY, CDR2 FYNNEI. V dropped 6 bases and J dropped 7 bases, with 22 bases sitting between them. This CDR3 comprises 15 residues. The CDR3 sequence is CASSPPGASPREQYF. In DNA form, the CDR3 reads TGTGCCAGCAGCCCGCCCGGGGCGAGCCCTAGGGAGCAGTACTTC.

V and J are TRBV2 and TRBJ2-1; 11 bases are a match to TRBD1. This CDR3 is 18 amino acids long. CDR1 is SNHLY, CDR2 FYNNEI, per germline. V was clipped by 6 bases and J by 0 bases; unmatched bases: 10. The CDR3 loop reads CASRRTGGFSSSYNEQFF. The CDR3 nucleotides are TGTGCCAGCAGACGGACAGGGGGCTTCTCGAGCTCCTACAATGAGCAGTTCTTC.